The 10 T cell receptor beta chains given below trace back to one sample, sequenced in a study of blood T cell repertoires in COVID-19. Produced via immunoSEQ multiplex PCR; TCRdb's table is partial and in-frame only. Of fewer than 350,000 clones in the sample, 86% were seen once. The material sequenced was peripheral blood. These receptors all stem from a woman between 65 and 79 years old with COVID-19, enrolled during active disease.

V usage is TRBV7-9 and J usage is TRBJ2-2, with unresolved D. The CDR3 consists of 12 residues. Germline-derived CDR1 and CDR2 are SEHNR and FQNEAQ (reference sequence). V lost 5 bases to trimming and J lost 6 bases, with 7 bases between them. The chain's CDR3 is CASSPRSGELFF. DNA of the CDR3: TGTGCCAGCAGCCCCAGGTCCGGGGAGCTGTTTTTT.

This chain joins TRBV7-7 and TRBJ2-7; 10 bases fit TRBD1. Germline CDR1 and CDR2: SSHAT and FNYEAQ (reference sequence). The CDR3 extends over 16 amino acids. The ends lost 3 bases at V and 6 bases at J; junction bases unmatched: 11. The CDR3 is CASSFKRGTGDFEQYF. In DNA form, the CDR3 reads TGTGCCAGCAGCTTCAAAAGGGGGACAGGGGATTTCGAGCAGTACTTC.

This chain uses TRBV30 with TRBJ2-1; the match to TRBD2 covers 7 bases. J gave up 10 bases and V 4 bases, and 4 bases lay outside the gene matches. The CDR3 spans 11 residues. Germline-derived CDR1 and CDR2 are GTSNPN and SVGIG (reference sequence). The CDR3 here is CAWNGGSEQFF. The CDR3 DNA reads TGTGCCTGGAACGGGGGGTCGGAGCAGTTCTTC.

This rearrangement joins TRBV6-5 to TRBJ2-2; tentatively, D is TRBD1 (7 bases). The CDR3 runs to 14 residues. The V end lost 7 bases, the J end lost 5 bases, and 14 bases lay between the germline ends. The germline V gene has CDR1 MNHEY and CDR2 SVGAGI. CDR3: CASKKGAGTGELFF. CDR3 in DNA: TGTGCCAGCAAAAAGGGGGCGGGAACCGGGGAGCTGTTTTTT.

The V gene is TRBV29-1, the J gene TRBJ2-1, with D maybe TRBD2 (7 bases). This CDR3 is 16 amino acids long. Trimming pared 3 bases from V and 7 bases from J, leaving 22 bases between. CDR1 SQVTM and CDR2 ANQGSEA come from the germline V gene. DNA of the CDR3: TGCAGCGTTGACCCTAGGGGGGGGGAGGTCGGTAATGAGCAGTTCTTC. This gives the protein CSVDPRGGEVGNEQFF.

The chain has TRBV6-5 and TRBJ1-1, with 9 bases lining up with TRBD1. There are 13 residues in the CDR3. The J segment lost 7 bases and the V segment lost 10 bases, leaving 10 bases of the junction unmatched. Germline V gives CDR1 MNHEY, CDR2 SVGAGI. CDR3 in DNA: TGTGCCAACCAGACAGGGGGTACTAATGAAGCTTTCTTT. Its translation: CANQTGGTNEAFF.

The V and J genes are TRBV5-1 and TRBJ2-5; 11 bases map to TRBD2. This CDR3 has 15 residues. V lost 3 bases and J lost 3; bases outside the gene matches: 4. Per germline, CDR1 SGHRS and CDR2 YFSETQ. Here the CDR3 reads CASSSQLAGEETQYF. In nucleotides, the CDR3 is TGCGCCAGCAGCTCTCAACTAGCGGGGGAAGAGACCCAGTACTTC.

This sequence joins TRBV5-4 and TRBJ2-7; D is possibly TRBD2 (7 bases). This CDR3 contains 14 residues. Germline lookup yields CDR1 SGHNT and CDR2 YYREEE (reference sequence). V gave up 1 base and J gave up 2 bases, with 10 bases separating them. This CDR3 is CASSLSGDTYEQYF. The CDR3 DNA sequence: TGTGCCAGCAGCTTGAGCGGGGACACCTACGAGCAGTACTTC.

This clone was detected a few times. This chain connects TRBV24-1 to TRBJ2-7, with 9 bases matching TRBD1. The trim removed 5 bases at V and 3 bases at J, leaving 1 base unmatched. The CDR3 sequence is 13 residues long. The germline V gene has CDR1 KGHDR and CDR2 SFDVKD. CDR3 loop: CATSVTGGYEQYF. CDR3 DNA sequence: TGTGCCACCAGTGTGACAGGGGGCTACGAGCAGTACTTC.

The chain recombines TRBV11-3 with TRBJ2-1; the match to TRBD1 covers 8 bases. CDR1 is SGHNT and CDR2 is YENEEA in the germline V gene. The CDR3 has 19 residues. Trimming removed 5 bases from V and 10 bases from J; junction bases left unmatched: 25. CDR3 in amino acids: CASSPVKGGLETGVGEQFF. The CDR3 nucleotides are TGTGCCAGCAGCCCGGTAAAGGGAGGTCTTGAGACAGGGGTTGGCGAGCAGTTCTTC.